The clone carrying this TCR beta chain was counted once. Its antigen is unidentified. With 60 Vbeta and 13 Jbeta primers, the PCR was carried out. Data came from immunoSEQ multiplex PCR; TCRdb stores just in-frame clones and leaves some out. Among about 130,000 clones listed, roughly 80% were seen once. This record belongs to a study of cytomegalovirus exposure and HLA in healthy donors. Study outcomes and limitations: The classifier reportedly diagnosed cytomegalovirus status with high sensitivity and specificity. Later analysis demonstrated an association between a missense DCLRE1C variant and TCR beta V- and J-gene trimming. Reported findings show TCR beta sequences accurately forecast HLA-A and HLA-B alleles in most subjects. It was assumed in the presence/absence analyses that sequencing depth was roughly uniform across donors.

V was clipped by 0 bases and J by 6 bases; unmatched bases: 16. The CDR3 has 19 amino acids. Germline values: CDR1 GTSNPN, CDR2 SVGIG (reference sequence). This TCR was sampled from a boy aged 10-17 years in good health and CMV-seronegative. Sequencing was performed on PBMCs. The chain joins TRBV30 to TRBJ2-1; 11 bases line up with TRBD2. CDR3 residues: CAWSVSRSSGGITVNEQFF. The CDR3 coding sequence is TGTGCCTGGAGTGTAAGTCGGTCTAGCGGGGGGATCACGGTCAATGAGCAGTTCTTC.